This T cell receptor (beta chain) was captured in a study of shared clonotypes between healthy human individuals. Per germline, CDR1 SGHAT and CDR2 FQNNGV. The length of the CDR3 is 15 residues. V lost 5 bases to trimming and J lost 8 bases, with 21 bases between them. This clone has at least ten counts. Per the original methods: ImmunoSEQ output held junction-only sequences without quality scores, so filtering differed. The assay was immunoSEQ multiplex PCR, and TCRdb's table has in-frame clones only and misses some. V, J and clone size are those of that table, while D and trimming were read from the DNA. The sample lists about 96,000 clones, about 45% seen once, with around 15% in the top ten.

The chain combines TRBV11-2 with TRBJ1-2; D is ambiguous. The source is a middle-aged woman in good health. Some clones in this sample may be carry-over from other donors' samples. The sequenced sample was PBMCs. CDR3: CASSATSEGIGGYTF. DNA for the CDR3: TGTGCCAGCAGCGCAACTTCGGAGGGTATAGGGGGCTACACCTTC. Variable domain in full (rest from reference TRBV11-2 and TRBJ1-2): EAGVAQSPRYKIIEKRQSVAFWCNPISGHATLYWYQQILGQGPKLLIQFQNNGVVDDSQLPKDRFSAERLKGVDSTLKIQPAKLEDSAVYLCASSATSEGIGGYTFGSGTRLTVV.